The 10 T cell receptor beta chains given below trace back to one sample, sequenced in a study of response to subunit inactivated influenza vaccine. TCRdb ran MiXCR on the RT-PCR reads and lists one entry per CDR3 protein. The table shows about 530,000 distinct CDR3 sequences, with under 15% occurring only once. The sample in question was PBMCs from blood, obtained roughly 46 days after vaccination. These receptors were collected from a man aged 45-60 years who received an inactivated influenza vaccine.

V and J are TRBV29-1 and TRBJ2-7; TRBD2 might be the D (6 bases). Looked up from germline, CDR1 is SQVTM and CDR2 is ANQGSEA. V gave up 5 bases and J gave up 2 bases, with 16 bases separating them. The CDR3 has 14 amino acids. The DNA for the CDR3 is TGCAGCGTTTACGGGGGATCAACTACCTACGAGCAGTACTTC. Residues: CSVYGGSTTYEQYF.

CDR3 sequence reads: CASSGQDYNQPQHF. The CDR3 DNA reads TGTGCCAGCAGCGGACAGGACTACAATCAGCCCCAGCATTTT. The chain has TRBV7-9 and TRBJ1-5, with 7 nucleotides matching TRBD1. This CDR3 comprises 14 residues. The V segment lost 5 bases and the J segment 3 bases; nucleotides outside the gene matches: 4. CDR1 and CDR2 from the germline V gene are SEHNR and FQNEAQ (reference sequence).

The rearrangement links TRBV5-1 to TRBJ2-3; D not resolved. Trimming left V 3 bases short and J 7 bases short, with 12 bases between. The CDR3 covers 13 residues. Germline assignment: CDR1 SGHRS and CDR2 YFSETQ. The CDR3 here is CASSSPTRNTQYF. DNA for the CDR3: TGCGCCAGCAGCTCCCCCACCCGTAATACGCAGTATTTT.

The V and J genes are TRBV7-2 and TRBJ2-7; D gene uncertain. The V end was cut by 1 base, the J end by 1 base, with 14 bases between. Germline V gene sequence: CDR1 SGHTA, CDR2 FQGNSA. The CDR3 is made up of 16 amino acids. CDR3 sequence: CASSLVGQWGSYEQYF. The CDR3 DNA is TGTGCCAGCAGCTTAGTGGGCCAGTGGGGATCCTACGAGCAGTACTTC.

This clonotype appeared a few times. The rearrangement links TRBV5-1 to TRBJ2-1, with unresolved D. V was pared by 0 bases and J by 8 bases, with 9 bases between. The germline CDR1 and CDR2 sequences are SGHRS and YFSETQ. CDR3 length: 13 amino acids. The CDR3 sequence: CASSLEWQDEQFF. Written as DNA, the CDR3 is TGCGCCAGCAGCTTGGAGTGGCAAGATGAGCAGTTCTTC.

This clonotype was observed a few times. V is TRBV4-3 and J is TRBJ2-7, with TRBD2 identical over 8 bases. The ends lost 0 bases at V and 5 bases at J; junction bases unmatched: 12. Germline CDR1 LGHNA, CDR2 YSLEER. CDR3 length: 17 amino acids. CDR3 sequence (DNA): TGCGCCAGCAGCCAAGATATTGGGACTAGTTTTATCCACGAGCAGTACTTC. Translated, it gives CASSQDIGTSFIHEQYF.

This clonotype has more than one count but fewer than ten. The chain joins TRBV4-3 to TRBJ2-5; no clear D. The CDR3 extends over 14 amino acids. CDR1 is LGHNA, CDR2 YSLEER, per germline. V lost 0 bases and J 1 base, leaving 6 bases between the germline ends. For the CDR3, the DNA is TGCGCCAGCAGCCAAGATAGGCTCCAAGAGACCCAGTACTTC. Protein: CASSQDRLQETQYF.

This clonotype was observed a handful of times. V and J are TRBV6-1 and TRBJ1-2, with 9 positions matching TRBD1. Germline V gene sequence: CDR1 MNHNS, CDR2 SASEGT. The CDR3 contains 16 residues. V gave up 6 bases and J gave up 6 bases; unmatched junction bases: 14. The CDR3 reads CASRNEQGARSNGYTF. The CDR3 coding sequence is TGTGCCAGCAGGAACGAACAGGGGGCGCGTAGTAATGGCTACACCTTC.

In this sample, this clonotype turned up many times. V is TRBV12-3 or TRBV12-4 and J is TRBJ1-5, with 7 positions matching TRBD1. J gave up 11 bases and V 1 base, and 8 bases lay outside the gene matches. The CDR3 extends over 14 amino acids. The CDR3 is CASSLGTSQGAQHF. For the CDR3, the DNA is TGTGCCAGCAGTTTAGGGACGTCCCAGGGGGCCCAGCATTTT.

This clonotype has only a few counts. The chain combines TRBV24-1 with TRBJ2-4; 9 nucleotides line up with TRBD2. The CDR3 is 16 residues long. V shed 2 bases, J shed 7 bases, and the junction held 8 bases outside the gene matches. The germline V gene has CDR1 KGHDR and CDR2 SFDVKD. The CDR3 loop is CATSDSAGGPSNIQYF. The CDR3 DNA reads TGTGCCACCAGTGATTCCGCGGGAGGGCCCTCGAACATTCAGTACTTC.